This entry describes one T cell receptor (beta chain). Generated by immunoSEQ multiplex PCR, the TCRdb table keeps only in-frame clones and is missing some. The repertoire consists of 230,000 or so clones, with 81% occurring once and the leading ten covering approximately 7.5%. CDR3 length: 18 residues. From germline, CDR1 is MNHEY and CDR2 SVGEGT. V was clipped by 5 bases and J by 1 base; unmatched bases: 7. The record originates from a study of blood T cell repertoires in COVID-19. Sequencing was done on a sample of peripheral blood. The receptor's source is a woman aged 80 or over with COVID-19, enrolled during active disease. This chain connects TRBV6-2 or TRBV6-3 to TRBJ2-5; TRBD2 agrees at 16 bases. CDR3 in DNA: TGTGCCAGCAGTCCCGGGACTAGCGGGAGGGCCGGCCAAGAGACCCAGTACTTC. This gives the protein CASSPGTSGRAGQETQYF.